This is a list of T cell receptor beta chains from one sample in a study of T cell responses to AZD1222 COVID-19 vaccine. Some clones are missing from TCRdb's copy, which holds only in-frame ones; the method was immunoSEQ multiplex PCR. Of 86,000 or so clones listed, around 90% are singletons. The input for sequencing was peripheral blood, taken 28 days after the second AZD1222 dose. The source of these receptors is an adult who received the AZD1222 COVID-19 vaccine. Both conserved end residues are part of each CDR3. The order of the fields is clone size, D gene, V gene, J gene, CDR3 DNA, CDR3 protein. The D gene is left open where the match is weak. Clone size, where shown, is once, few, many, or a class for clones that have expanded.

NA	NA	TRBV6-5	TRBJ1-6	TGTGCCAGCAGTTCGGGGTTTAATGATTCACCCCTCCACTTT	CASSSGFNDSPLHF
NA	NA	TRBV6-6	TRBJ2-6	TGTGCCAGCAGTCCCCGGGGGCGGCAGTTGGGGGCGTTATCTGGGGCCAACGTCCTGACTTTC	CASSPRGRQLGALSGANVLTF
NA	NA	TRBV24-1	TRBJ2-1	TGTGCCACCAGTGAGGGGGGCTCCTACAATGAGCAGTTCTTC	CATSEGGSYNEQFF
NA	NA	TRBV7-2	TRBJ1-3	TGTGCCAGCAGCCCCGAAGGGGGAAACACCATATATTTT	CASSPEGGNTIYF
NA	TRBD1	TRBV10-1	TRBJ2-3	TGCGCCAGCAGTGGCAGGGGGCGAACACCAACTGCCCTAACTGACACAGATACGCAGTATTTT	CASSGRGRTPTALTDTDTQYF
few	NA	TRBV10-1	TRBJ2-7	TGCGCCAGCAGTGACGGCAGGGTAGGCTACGAGCAGTACTTC	CASSDGRVGYEQYF
NA	NA	TRBV29-1	TRBJ2-2	TGCAGCGTGAACGGGCGGGCCGGGGAGCTGTTTTTT	CSVNGRAGELFF
NA	NA	TRBV2	TRBJ1-4	TGTGCCAGCAGCGAATATGAAAAACTGTTTTTT	CASSEYEKLFF
NA	TRBD2	TRBV11-3	TRBJ2-7	TGTGCCAGCAGCCCATCGGCGGGGGGGTACGAGCAGTACTTC	CASSPSAGGYEQYF
NA	TRBD1	TRBV6-5	TRBJ1-1	TGTGCCAGCAGTTCCCGACAGGGGGCTGGCACTGAAGCTTTCTTT	CASSSRQGAGTEAFF
NA	NA	TRBV6-5	TRBJ1-1	TGTGCCAGCAGTTTCCGGACGGGTGGGAACACTGAAGCTTTCTTT	CASSFRTGGNTEAFF
NA	NA	TRBV29-1	TRBJ2-1	TGCAGCGTTGAAGAAGGGGGGGATGAGCAGTTCTTC	CSVEEGGDEQFF
once	NA	TRBV18	TRBJ2-6	TGTGCCAGCTCACCCCGGGATGGGGCCAACGTCCTGACTTTC	CASSPRDGANVLTF
NA	NA	TRBV13	TRBJ2-3	TGTGCCAGCAGCCTCTCAGATACGCAGTATTTT	CASSLSDTQYF
NA	NA	TRBV28	TRBJ2-1	TGTGCCAGCAGTTCCTCAATGGGAGTCTACAATGAGCAGTTCTTC	CASSSSMGVYNEQFF
NA	TRBD2	TRBV7-3	TRBJ2-2	TGTGCCAGCAGCACCCAGGAACTAGCGGGGAACACCGGGGAGCTGTTTTTT	CASSTQELAGNTGELFF
NA	NA	TRBV9	TRBJ2-2	TGTGCCAGCGGAGGGACCCTCACCGGGGAGCTGTTTTTT	CASGGTLTGELFF
NA	TRBD1	TRBV11-1	TRBJ2-5	TGTGCCAGCAGCGACACAGGGACAGGGTATGAGGAGACCCAGTACTTC	CASSDTGTGYEETQYF
NA	NA	TRBV2	TRBJ2-4	TGTGCCACTGAGGGGGGGAAATCCAAAAACATTCAGTACTTC	CATEGGKSKNIQYF
NA	NA	TRBV10-3	TRBJ1-2	TGTGCCATCAGTGAGTCAAGGCGAGGGGATGGCTACACCTTC	CAISESRRGDGYTF
once	NA	TRBV13	TRBJ1-2	TGTGCCAGCAGCCCCCCATTCTCTAACTATGGCTACACCTTC	CASSPPFSNYGYTF
few	NA	TRBV7-3	TRBJ1-1	TGTGCCAGTCGGGGGGACACTGAAGCTTTCTTT	CASRGDTEAFF
few	TRBD1	TRBV2	TRBJ1-1	TGTGCCAGCGACGGGCTCACACAGGGGGTTATGAGTGTAAACACTGAAGCTTTCTTT	CASDGLTQGVMSVNTEAFF
NA	NA	TRBV5-1	TRBJ2-2	TGCGCCAGCACAGCGTTTTTGAACACCGGGGAGCTGTTTTTT	CASTAFLNTGELFF
NA	TRBD1	TRBV5-1	TRBJ2-2	TGCGCCAGCAGCTTTGGACAGGGGGTAAGGGCCGGGGAGCTGTTTTTT	CASSFGQGVRAGELFF
few	NA	TRBV19	TRBJ1-5	TGTGCCAGTAGTACCCGACAAGATCAGCCCCAGCATTTT	CASSTRQDQPQHF
NA	NA	TRBV7-2	TRBJ1-6	TGTGCCAGCAGCTTAGATGGGCCAGTTTTCGGTTTTAATTCACCCCTCCACTTT	CASSLDGPVFGFNSPLHF
NA	NA	TRBV4-1	TRBJ2-7	TGCGCCAGCAGCCAAGTCCAGCGCAGGGGTACCTACGAGCAGTACTTC	CASSQVQRRGTYEQYF
NA	NA	TRBV27	TRBJ1-5	TGTGCCAGCAGTTTATTTAGTCAGCCCCAGCATTTT	CASSLFSQPQHF
NA	NA	TRBV24-1	TRBJ2-7	TGTGCCCACCAAACAGGGAGCTACGAGCAGTACTTC	CAHQTGSYEQYF
NA	TRBD1	TRBV25-1	TRBJ1-5	TGTGCCAGCAGTGAAGCAGGGGGAAATCAGCCCCAGCATTTT	CASSEAGGNQPQHF
once	TRBD1	TRBV7-8	TRBJ1-1	TGTGCCAGCAGCTTAGCCCTCCGGGACAGTGAAGCTTTCTTT	CASSLALRDSEAFF
NA	TRBD1	TRBV28	TRBJ1-4	TGTGCCAGCAGTTCCCCCGGGACAGGCTTAAATGAAAAACTGTTTTTT	CASSSPGTGLNEKLFF
NA	TRBD2	TRBV5-1	TRBJ2-5	TGCGCCAGCAGTCCCGGACTAGCGGGGGGTGAGACCCAGTACTTC	CASSPGLAGGETQYF
NA	NA	TRBV6-5	TRBJ1-1	TGTGCCAGCACCCCCGCGAGGGCGGGGAACACTGAAGCTTTCTTT	CASTPARAGNTEAFF
NA	TRBD2	TRBV7-6	TRBJ2-2	TGTGCCAGCAGCTCCCCCGTGGGACTAGCGGGAGGACGGAACGGGGAGCTGTTTTTT	CASSSPVGLAGGRNGELFF
NA	NA	TRBV24-1	TRBJ1-1	TGTGCCACCAGCAACTCCGGGGGGGGGAACACTGAAGCTTTCTTT	CATSNSGGGNTEAFF
NA	TRBD1	TRBV9	TRBJ2-2	TGTGCCAGCAGCACTTGGACAGGGGCGGACACCGGGGAGCTGTTTTTT	CASSTWTGADTGELFF
NA	TRBD1	TRBV15	TRBJ1-4	TGTGCCACCAGCGGGACAGGCAGGCTCGGTGAAAAACTGTTTTTT	CATSGTGRLGEKLFF
NA	NA	TRBV10-1	TRBJ1-4	TGCGCCAGCATTTACAGGCCCCGTTATGAAAAACTGTTTTTT	CASIYRPRYEKLFF